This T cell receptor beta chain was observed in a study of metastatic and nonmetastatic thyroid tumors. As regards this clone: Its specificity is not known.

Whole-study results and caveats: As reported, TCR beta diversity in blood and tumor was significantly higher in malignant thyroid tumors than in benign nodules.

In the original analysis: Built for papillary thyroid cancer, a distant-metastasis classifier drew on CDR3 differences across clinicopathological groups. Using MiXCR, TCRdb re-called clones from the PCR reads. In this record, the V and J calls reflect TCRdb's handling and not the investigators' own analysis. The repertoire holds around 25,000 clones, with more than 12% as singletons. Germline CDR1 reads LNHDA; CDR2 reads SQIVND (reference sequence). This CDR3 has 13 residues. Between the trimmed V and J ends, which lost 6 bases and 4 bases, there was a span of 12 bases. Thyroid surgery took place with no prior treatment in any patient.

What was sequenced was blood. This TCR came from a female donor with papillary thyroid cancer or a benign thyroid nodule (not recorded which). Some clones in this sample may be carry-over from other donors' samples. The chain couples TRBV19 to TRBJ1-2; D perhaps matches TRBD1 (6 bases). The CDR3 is CASSRQETYGYTF. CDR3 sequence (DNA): TGTGCCAGTAGCCGACAGGAGACCTATGGCTACACCTTC.